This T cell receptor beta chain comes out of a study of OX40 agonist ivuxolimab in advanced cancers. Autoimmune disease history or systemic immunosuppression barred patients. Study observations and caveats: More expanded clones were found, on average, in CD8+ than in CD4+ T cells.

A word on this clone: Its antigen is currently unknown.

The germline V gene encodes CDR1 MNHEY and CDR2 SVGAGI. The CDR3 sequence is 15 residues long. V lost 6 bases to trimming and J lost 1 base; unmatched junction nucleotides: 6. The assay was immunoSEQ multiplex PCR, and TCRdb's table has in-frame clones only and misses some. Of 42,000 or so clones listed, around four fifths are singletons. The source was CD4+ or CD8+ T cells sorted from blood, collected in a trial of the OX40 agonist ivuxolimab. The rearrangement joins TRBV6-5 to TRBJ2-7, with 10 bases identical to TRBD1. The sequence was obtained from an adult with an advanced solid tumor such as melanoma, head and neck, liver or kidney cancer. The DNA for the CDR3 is TGTGCCAGCAGCCAGGGACAGGGGATGTCCTACGAGCAGTACTTC. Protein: CASSQGQGMSYEQYF.